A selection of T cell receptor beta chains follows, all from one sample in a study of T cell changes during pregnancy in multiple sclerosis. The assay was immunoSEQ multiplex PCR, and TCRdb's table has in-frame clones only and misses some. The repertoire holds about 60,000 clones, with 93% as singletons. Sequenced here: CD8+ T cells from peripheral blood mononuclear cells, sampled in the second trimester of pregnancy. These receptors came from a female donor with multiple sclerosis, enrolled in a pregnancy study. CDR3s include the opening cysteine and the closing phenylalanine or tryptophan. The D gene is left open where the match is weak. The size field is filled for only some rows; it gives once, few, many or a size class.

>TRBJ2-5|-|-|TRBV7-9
CASSLVGGQETQYF
TGTGCCAGCAGCTTAGTAGGCGGGCAAGAGACCCAGTACTTC
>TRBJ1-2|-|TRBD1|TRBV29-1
CSVEGGGGYGYTF
TGCAGCGTTGAAGGAGGGGGCGGCTATGGCTACACCTTC
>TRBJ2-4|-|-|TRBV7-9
CASSLPSGVAKNIQYF
TGTGCCAGCAGCTTACCGAGCGGTGTAGCCAAAAACATTCAGTACTTC
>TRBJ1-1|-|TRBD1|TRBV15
CATSRGTGAISGTEAFF
TGTGCCACCAGCAGAGGAACAGGGGCAATATCGGGGACTGAAGCTTTCTTT
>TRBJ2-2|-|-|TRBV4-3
CASSLTFRGTHRGAVF
TGCGCCAGCAGCCTCACTTTCCGGGGTACACACCGGGGAGCTGTTTTT
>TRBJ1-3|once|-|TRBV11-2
CASSWVGHGISGNTIYF
TGTGCCAGCAGCTGGGTTGGACACGGAATCTCTGGAAACACCATATATTTT
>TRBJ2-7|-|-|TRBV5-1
CASSLDGAYEQYF
TGCGCCAGCAGCTTGGACGGAGCCTACGAGCAGTACTTC
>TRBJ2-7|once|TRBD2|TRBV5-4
CAIGGGSYEQYF
TGTGCCATCGGCGGGGGGTCATACGAGCAGTACTTC
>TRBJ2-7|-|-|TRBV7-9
CASSTKDIDAGEQYF
TGTGCCAGCAGCACAAAGGATATTGACGCGGGTGAGCAGTACTTC
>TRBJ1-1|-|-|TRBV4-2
CASSQEGATEAFF
TGTGCCAGCAGCCAAGAGGGGGCCACTGAAGCTTTCTTT
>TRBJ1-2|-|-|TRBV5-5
CASSYAESYLNYGYTF
TGTGCCAGCAGCTATGCTGAAAGCTATCTTAACTATGGCTACACCTTC
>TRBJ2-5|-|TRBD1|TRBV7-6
CASSLELTGQGFQETQYF
TGTGCCAGCAGCTTAGAACTCACGGGACAGGGTTTCCAAGAGACCCAGTACTTC
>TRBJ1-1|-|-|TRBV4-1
CASSHPIWEGTEAFF
TGCGCCAGCAGCCATCCCATTTGGGAGGGCACTGAAGCTTTCTTT
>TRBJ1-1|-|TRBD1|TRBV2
CASSGNRGRRTEAFF
TGTGCCAGCAGTGGAAACAGGGGGCGCCGCACTGAAGCTTTCTTT
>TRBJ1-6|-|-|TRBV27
CASSSGTYNSPLHF
TGTGCCAGCAGCTCCGGGACCTATAATTCACCCCTCCACTTT
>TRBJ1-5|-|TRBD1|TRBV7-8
CASSLARDRGDQPQHF
TGTGCCAGCAGCTTAGCACGGGACAGGGGAGATCAGCCCCAGCATTTT
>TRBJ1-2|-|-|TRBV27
CASSRGGYYGYTF
TGTGCCAGCAGTCGGGGAGGCTACTATGGCTACACCTTC
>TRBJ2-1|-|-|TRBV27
CASSPDSFYNEQFF
TGTGCCAGCAGTCCCGACTCCTTCTACAATGAGCAATTCTTC
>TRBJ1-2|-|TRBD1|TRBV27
CASSSLQGRVDGYTF
TGTGCCAGCAGTTCCTTACAGGGGCGGGTGGATGGCTACACCTTC
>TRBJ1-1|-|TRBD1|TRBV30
CAWSPGTGRYTEAFF
TGTGCCTGGAGTCCTGGGACAGGGCGGTACACTGAAGCTTTCTTT
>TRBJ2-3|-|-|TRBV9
CASSLHSGEPVSTDTQYF
TGTGCCAGCAGCCTTCACTCAGGGGAGCCGGTCAGCACAGATACGCAGTATTTT
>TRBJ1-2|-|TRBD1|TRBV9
CASSGQGTTNYGYTF
TGTGCCAGCAGCGGACAGGGTACTACTAACTATGGCTACACCTTC
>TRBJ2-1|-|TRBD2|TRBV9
CASSLLAGAYNEQFF
TGTGCCAGCAGCTTACTAGCGGGAGCCTACAATGAGCAGTTCTTC
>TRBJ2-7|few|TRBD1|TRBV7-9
CASIGQGNEQYF
TGTGCCAGCATCGGACAGGGGAACGAGCAGTACTTC
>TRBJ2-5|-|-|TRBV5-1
CASSLSGALQETQYF
TGCGCCAGCAGCTTGTCAGGGGCCCTCCAAGAGACCCAGTACTTC
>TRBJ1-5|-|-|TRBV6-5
CASSYAYNQPQHF
TGTGCCAGCAGTTACGCCTATAATCAGCCCCAGCATTTT
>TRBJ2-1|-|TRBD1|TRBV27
CASSLRFSDRVYSNEQFF
TGTGCCAGCAGTTTAAGGTTTTCAGACAGGGTTTATTCCAATGAGCAGTTCTTC
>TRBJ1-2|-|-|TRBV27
CASSSGAEFFNYGYTF
TGTGCCAGCAGTTCAGGGGCAGAGTTCTTTAACTATGGCTACACCTTC
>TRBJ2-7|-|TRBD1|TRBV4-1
CASSQGDRGPYEQYF
TGCGCCAGCAGCCAAGGTGACAGGGGACCGTACGAGCAGTACTTC
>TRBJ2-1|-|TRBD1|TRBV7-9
CASGGTGLQGYNEQFF
TGTGCCAGCGGAGGGACAGGCCTTCAGGGGTACAATGAGCAGTTCTTC
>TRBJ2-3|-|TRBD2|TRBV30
CAWSELAGVWDTQYF
TGTGCCTGGAGTGAACTAGCGGGAGTGTGGGATACGCAGTATTTT
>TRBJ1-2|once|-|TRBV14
CASSQQAGHIGYTF
TGTGCCAGCAGCCAGCAGGCCGGACATATAGGCTACACCTTC
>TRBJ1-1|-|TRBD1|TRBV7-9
CASSMKTGDFPEAFF
TGTGCCAGCAGCATGAAGACAGGGGACTTTCCTGAAGCTTTCTTT
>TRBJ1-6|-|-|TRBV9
CASDNPREGSYNSPLHF
TGTGCCAGCGATAACCCCAGGGAGGGCTCCTATAATTCACCCCTCCACTTT
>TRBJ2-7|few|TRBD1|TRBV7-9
CASRPIQGAYEQYF
TGTGCCAGTCGTCCGATACAGGGGGCCTACGAGCAGTACTTC
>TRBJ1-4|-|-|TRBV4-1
CASSQDLEGANEKLFF
TGCGCCAGCAGCCAAGATCTTGAGGGAGCTAATGAAAAACTGTTTTTT
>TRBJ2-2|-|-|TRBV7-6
CASSQQGNTGELFF
TGTGCCAGCAGCCAACAGGGAAACACCGGGGAGCTGTTTTTT
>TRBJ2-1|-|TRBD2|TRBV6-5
CASSYGGASYNEQFF
TGTGCCAGCAGCTACGGGGGGGCTTCCTACAATGAGCAGTTCTTC
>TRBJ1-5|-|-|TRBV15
CATSRERSYSNQPQHF
TGTGCCACCAGCAGAGAACGGAGTTATAGCAATCAGCCCCAGCATTTT
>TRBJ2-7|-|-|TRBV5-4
CASSFAGGTSFYEQYF
TGTGCCAGCAGCTTTGCCGGCGGAACTAGCTTCTACGAGCAGTACTTC
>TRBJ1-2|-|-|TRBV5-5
CASSLGLWENYGYTF
TGTGCCAGCAGCTTGGGGTTATGGGAGAACTATGGCTACACCTTC